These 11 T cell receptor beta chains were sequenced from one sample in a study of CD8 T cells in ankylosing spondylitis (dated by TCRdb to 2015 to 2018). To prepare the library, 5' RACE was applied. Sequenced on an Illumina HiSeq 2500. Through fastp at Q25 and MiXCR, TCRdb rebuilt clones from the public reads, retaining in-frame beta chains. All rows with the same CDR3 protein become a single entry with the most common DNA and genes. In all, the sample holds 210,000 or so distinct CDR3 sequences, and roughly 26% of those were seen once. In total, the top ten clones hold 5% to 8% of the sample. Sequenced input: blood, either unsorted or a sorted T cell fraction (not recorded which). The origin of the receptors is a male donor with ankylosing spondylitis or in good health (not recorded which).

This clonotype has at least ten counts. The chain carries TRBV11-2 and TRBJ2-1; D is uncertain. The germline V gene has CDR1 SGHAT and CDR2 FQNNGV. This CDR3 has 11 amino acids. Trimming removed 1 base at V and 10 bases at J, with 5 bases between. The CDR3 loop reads CASSLGVEQFF. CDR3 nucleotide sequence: TGTGCCAGCAGCTTAGGCGTGGAGCAGTTCTTC. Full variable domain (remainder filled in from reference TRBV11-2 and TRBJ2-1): EAGVAQSPRYKIIEKRQSVAFWCNPISGHATLYWYQQILGQGPKLLIQFQNNGVVDDSQLPKDRFSAERLKGVDSTLKIQPAKLEDSAVYLCASSLGVEQFFGPGTRLTVL.

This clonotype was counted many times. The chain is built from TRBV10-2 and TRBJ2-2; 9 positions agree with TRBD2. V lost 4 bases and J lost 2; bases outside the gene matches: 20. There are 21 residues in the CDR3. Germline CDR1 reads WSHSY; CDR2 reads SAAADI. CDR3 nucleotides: TGCGCCAGCAGTGTCCTAGGACAAGGCGGGAGGGCCGTTAGAAACACCGGGGAGCTGTTTTTT. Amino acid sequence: CASSVLGQGGRAVRNTGELFF.

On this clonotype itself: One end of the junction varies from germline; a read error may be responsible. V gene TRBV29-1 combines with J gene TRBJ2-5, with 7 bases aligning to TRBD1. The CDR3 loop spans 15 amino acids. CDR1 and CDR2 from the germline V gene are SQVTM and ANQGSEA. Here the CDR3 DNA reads TGCAGCGTCGAGCGGACAGGAGCGTTCCAAGAGACCCAGCTCTTC. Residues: CSVERTGAFQETQLF.

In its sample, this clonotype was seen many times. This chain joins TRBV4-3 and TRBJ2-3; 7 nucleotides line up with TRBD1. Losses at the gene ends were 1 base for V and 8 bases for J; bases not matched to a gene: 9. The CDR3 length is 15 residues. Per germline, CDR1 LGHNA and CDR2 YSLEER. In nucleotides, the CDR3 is TGCGCCAGCAGCCAAGGACGGACAGGCTCCGGTACGCAGTATTTT. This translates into CASSQGRTGSGTQYF.

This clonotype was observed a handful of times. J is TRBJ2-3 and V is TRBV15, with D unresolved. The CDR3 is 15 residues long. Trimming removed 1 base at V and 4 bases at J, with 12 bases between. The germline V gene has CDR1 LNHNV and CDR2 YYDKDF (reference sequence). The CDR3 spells CATSRANSLADTQYF. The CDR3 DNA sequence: TGTGCCACCAGCAGAGCTAATAGCTTGGCAGATACGCAGTATTTT. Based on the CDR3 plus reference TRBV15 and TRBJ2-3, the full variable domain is DAMVIQNPRYQVTQFGKPVTLSCSQTLNHNVMYWYQQKSSQAPKLLFHYYDKDFNNEADTPDNFQSRRPNTSFCFLDIRSPGLGDTAMYLCATSRANSLADTQYFGPGTRLTVL.

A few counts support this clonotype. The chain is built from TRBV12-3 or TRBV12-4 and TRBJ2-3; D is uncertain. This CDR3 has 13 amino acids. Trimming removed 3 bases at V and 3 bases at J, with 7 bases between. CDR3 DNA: TGTGCCAGCAGTTTTGCCCGTACAGATACGCAGTATTTT. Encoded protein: CASSFARTDTQYF.

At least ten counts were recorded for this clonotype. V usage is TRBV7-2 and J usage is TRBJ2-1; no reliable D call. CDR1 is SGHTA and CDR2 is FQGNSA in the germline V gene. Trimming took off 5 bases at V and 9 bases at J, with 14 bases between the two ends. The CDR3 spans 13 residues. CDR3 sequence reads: CASSLTLGSEQFF. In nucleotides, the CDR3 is TGTGCCAGCAGCCTTACCCTAGGCAGTGAGCAGTTCTTC.

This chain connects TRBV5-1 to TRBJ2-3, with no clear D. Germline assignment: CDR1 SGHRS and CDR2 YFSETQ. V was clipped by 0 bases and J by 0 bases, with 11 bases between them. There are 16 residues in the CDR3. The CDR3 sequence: CASSLGARLSTDTQYF. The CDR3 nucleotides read TGCGCCAGCAGCTTGGGGGCCCGGCTTAGCACAGATACGCAGTATTTT.

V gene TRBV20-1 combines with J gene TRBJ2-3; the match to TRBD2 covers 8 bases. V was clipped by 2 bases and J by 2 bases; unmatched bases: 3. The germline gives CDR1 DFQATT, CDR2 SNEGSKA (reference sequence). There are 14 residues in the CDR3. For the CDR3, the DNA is TGCAGTGCTAGACTGACTAGCGCCACAGATACGCAGTATTTT. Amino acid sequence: CSARLTSATDTQYF.

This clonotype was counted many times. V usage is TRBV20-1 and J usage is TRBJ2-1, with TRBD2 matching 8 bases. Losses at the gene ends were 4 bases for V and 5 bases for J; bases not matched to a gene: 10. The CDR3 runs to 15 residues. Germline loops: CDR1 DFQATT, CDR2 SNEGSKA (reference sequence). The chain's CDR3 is CSATPGTSRDNEQFF. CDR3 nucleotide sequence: TGCAGTGCTACCCCCGGGACTAGTCGGGACAATGAGCAGTTCTTC.

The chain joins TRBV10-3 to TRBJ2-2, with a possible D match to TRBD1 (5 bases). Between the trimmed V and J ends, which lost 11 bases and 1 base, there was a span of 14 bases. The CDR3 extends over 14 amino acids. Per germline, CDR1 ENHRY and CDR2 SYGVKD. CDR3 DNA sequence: TGTGCCGCGGCCAGGGCCCTGAACACCGGGGAGCTGTTTTTT. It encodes CAAARALNTGELFF.